This T cell receptor (beta chain) was profiled in a study of blood T cell repertoires in COVID-19. Study summary: From the United States, Italy and Spain came samples of acute and convalescent COVID-19. T cells, B-cell-depleted T cells, or PBMCs supplied cDNA or gDNA.

Original processing notes: It was from reference gene primer amplification that nucleated cell counts were estimated. The method was immunoSEQ multiplex PCR; TCRdb's version includes in-frame clones alone and lacks a portion of them. D and trimming were read from the DNA, whereas the V and J calls and clone size are those reported in that table. The top ten clones hold 4.5% to 6.5% of a sample with approximately 310,000 clones, approximately 88% of them seen once. Germline lookup yields CDR1 MDHEN and CDR2 SYDVKM. The CDR3 runs to 14 residues. V was pared by 7 bases and J by 1 base, with 11 bases between.

Sequenced material: PBMCs or T cells enriched from blood (not recorded which). The sequence came from a man in his fifties or sixties who had recovered from COVID-19. The genes are TRBV28 and TRBJ2-1, with D tentatively TRBD2 (6 bases). CDR3 loop: CASTPGDSYNEQFF. The DNA for the CDR3 is TGTGCCAGCACCCCGGGGGATTCCTACAATGAGCAGTTCTTC. Supplemented by reference TRBV28 and TRBJ2-1, the full variable domain reads DVKVTQSSRYLVKRTGEKVFLECVQDMDHENMFWYRQDPGLGLRLIYFSYDVKMKEKGDIPEGYSVSREKKERFSLILESASTNQTSMYLCASTPGDSYNEQFFGPGTRLTVL.